The present TCR beta chain was sequenced within a study of blood T cell repertoires in COVID-19. As handled by the study authors: Quantification of nucleated cells was approximated via reference gene primer amplification. Sequencing used immunoSEQ multiplex PCR; TCRdb keeps in-frame clones, though not all of them. That table furnishes V, J and clone size, whereas the DNA furnished D and trimming. The sample holds 250,000 or so clones; around 89% are singletons and the top ten take about 2.3%. Assignment of participants to cohorts was predicated upon participant-reported clinical history. Losses at the gene ends were 4 bases for V and 1 base for J; bases not matched to a gene: 2. CDR3 length: 15 amino acids. Germline CDR1 and CDR2: SNHLY and FYNNEI.

The receptor was isolated from a woman aged 35 to 49 with acute COVID-19. This sequence joins TRBV2 and TRBJ2-1; 9 bases match TRBD2. The sample taken for sequencing was PBMCs or T cells enriched from blood (not recorded which). This CDR3 is CASSAREGSYNEQFF. The CDR3 DNA follows: TGTGCCAGCAGTGCGCGGGAGGGGTCCTACAATGAGCAGTTCTTC.